The source of this TCR beta chain is a study of cytotoxic CD8 clonotypes in ibrutinib-treated CLL. Study outcomes and limitations: Clonality at baseline surpassed age-matched healthy donors and tracked circulating CD8+ T-cell counts.

Deep sequencing aimed at 1 in 200,000 to 1 in 1 million T cells' resolution. The protocol was immunoSEQ multiplex PCR, while the TCRdb copy is restricted to in-frame clones and leaves out a portion. The repertoire has approximately 140,000 clones, 70% to 85% of them found once; the top ten carry 25% to 35%. The CDR3 extends over 12 amino acids. Details on this clone: The target antigen is unknown.

The clonotype comes from a human donor with chronic lymphocytic leukemia. The chain links TRBV1 to TRBJ2-6. TRBV1 is reported as a pseudogene. The sample was PBMCs, taken after 12 months of ibrutinib treatment. The CDR3 reads CTSQSRANVLTF. DNA of the CDR3: TGCACCAGCCAAAGTCGGGCCAACGTCCTGACTTTC.